What follows are 7 T cell receptor beta chains derived from one specimen sequenced in a study of human T cells and chemical hapten exposure. TCRdb analysed the RACE reads with MiXCR anew, one entry per CDR3 protein. The profile shows 97,000 or so distinct CDR3 sequences, roughly 27% of them singletons. Stated time point: patch test 3, about 24 weeks after DPC sensitization. Treatment defined: therapeutic diphenylcyclopropenone sensitization with weekly scalp DPC. The sequences come from whole blood, collected in connection with sensitization to the hapten diphenylcyclopropenone (DPC). All receptors come from a middle-aged man with alopecia areata. Some clones in this sample may be carry-over from other donors' samples.

This clonotype was recorded only once. A read error may explain this, as a much larger clone is one base away. The rearrangement uses TRBV10-3 and TRBJ2-6, with D possibly being TRBD1 (6 bases). V lost 11 bases and J 0 bases, leaving 17 bases between the germline ends. Germline CDR1 reads ENHRY; CDR2 reads SYGVKD. The CDR3 spans 16 residues. Written as DNA, the CDR3 is TGTGCCTCCTACAAGACAGGCAGCTCTGGGGCCAACGTCCTGACTTTC. Translation gives CASYKTGSSGANVLTF.

This clonotype showed up just a few times. The V and J genes are TRBV12-3 or TRBV12-4 and TRBJ2-1; D gene uncertain. There are 12 residues in the CDR3. The V end was cut by 6 bases, the J end by 10 bases, with 13 bases between. The CDR3 bases are TGTGCCAGCAGAAGACGAGATCGGGAGCAGTTCTTC. Translating gives CASRRRDREQFF.

This clonotype occurred a few times. The genes are TRBV28 and TRBJ1-4, with TRBD1 matching 7 bases. V was clipped by 5 bases and J by 5 bases; unmatched bases: 8. CDR1 and CDR2 from the germline V gene are MDHEN and SYDVKM. The CDR3 is made up of 15 amino acids. The CDR3 coding sequence is TGTGCCAGCAGTGGGCCGGGACAGTCAAATGAAAAACTGTTTTTT. Residues: CASSGPGQSNEKLFF. Full variable domain (outside the CDR3, taken from reference TRBV28 and TRBJ1-4): DVKVTQSSRYLVKRTGEKVFLECVQDMDHENMFWYRQDPGLGLRLIYFSYDVKMKEKGDIPEGYSVSREKKERFSLILESASTNQTSMYLCASSGPGQSNEKLFFGSGTQLSVL.

This clonotype was seen more than once but under ten times. This sequence joins TRBV7-2 and TRBJ1-5; D uncertain. V was shortened by 3 bases and J by 2 bases, with 11 bases between the two germline ends. The CDR3 length is 15 residues. The V gene's germline CDR1 is SGHTA and CDR2 FQGNSA. CDR3: CASSLQSIGNQPQHF. The CDR3 DNA follows: TGTGCCAGCAGCTTGCAGAGTATTGGCAATCAGCCCCAGCATTTT.

This clonotype was recorded at least ten times. The chain links TRBV20-1 to TRBJ2-5; 13 nucleotides line up with TRBD2. Germline V gene sequence: CDR1 DFQATT, CDR2 SNEGSKA (reference sequence). This CDR3 comprises 15 residues. Trimming at V came to 6 bases and at J to 5 bases, leaving 9 bases not matched to a gene. The CDR3 loop is CSADGLAGVGETQYF. CDR3 bases: TGCAGTGCAGACGGACTAGCGGGAGTCGGGGAGACCCAGTACTTC.

This chain's CDR3 is CAIYRTESLAGPEQQYF. In DNA, the CDR3 is TGTGCCATCTATAGGACCGAATCACTAGCGGGGCCTGAACAGCAGTACTTC. The gene calls are TRBV10-3 and TRBJ2-7; 10 nucleotides agree with TRBD2. V lost 8 bases and J lost 8; bases outside the gene matches: 21. The CDR3 is made up of 17 amino acids. CDR1 ENHRY and CDR2 SYGVKD come from the germline V gene.

In this sample, this clonotype turned up a few times. This chain uses TRBV12-3 or TRBV12-4 with TRBJ2-1, with 7 bases fitting TRBD2. Trimming removed 2 bases from V and 6 bases from J; junction bases left unmatched: 7. This CDR3 contains 15 residues. CDR3 DNA sequence: TGTGCCAGCAGTTTATCTCGCGGGAGAGGCAATGAGCAGTTCTTC. It codes for CASSLSRGRGNEQFF.